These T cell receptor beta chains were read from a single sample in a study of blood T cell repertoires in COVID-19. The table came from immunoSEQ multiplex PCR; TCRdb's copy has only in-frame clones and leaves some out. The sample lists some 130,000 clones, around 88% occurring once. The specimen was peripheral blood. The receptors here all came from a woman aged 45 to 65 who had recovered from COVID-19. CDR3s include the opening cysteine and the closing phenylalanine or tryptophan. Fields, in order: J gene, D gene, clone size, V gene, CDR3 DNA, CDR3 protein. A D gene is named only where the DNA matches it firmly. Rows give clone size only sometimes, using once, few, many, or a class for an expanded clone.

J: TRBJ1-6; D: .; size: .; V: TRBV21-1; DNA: TGTGCCAGCAGCAAGTTCCTTTACAGTGGGTGCTCCTATAATTCACCCCTCCACTTT; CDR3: CASSKFLYSGCSYNSPLHF
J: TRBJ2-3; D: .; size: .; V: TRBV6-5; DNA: TGTGCCAGCAGCAGAGGGTCAGATACGCAGTATTTT; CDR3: CASSRGSDTQYF
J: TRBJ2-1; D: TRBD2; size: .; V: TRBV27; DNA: TGTGCCAGCACCCTAGCGGGAGCCTACAATGAGCAGTTCTTC; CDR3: CASTLAGAYNEQFF
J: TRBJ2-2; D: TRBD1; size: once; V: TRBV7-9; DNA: TGTGCCAGCAGCTTAACAGGGGGCGTCGCCGGGGAGCTGTTTTTT; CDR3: CASSLTGGVAGELFF
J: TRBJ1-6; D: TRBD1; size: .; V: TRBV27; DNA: TGTGCCAGCAGTTTAGTTTGGGACAGGGGACGGAATTCACCCCTCCACTTT; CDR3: CASSLVWDRGRNSPLHF
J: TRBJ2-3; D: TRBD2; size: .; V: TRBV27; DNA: TGTGCCAGCAGGCAAAGACTAGCGGGAGAGGCAGATACGCAGTATTTT; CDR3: CASRQRLAGEADTQYF
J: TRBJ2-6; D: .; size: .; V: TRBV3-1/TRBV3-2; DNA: TGTGCCAGCAGCTCACGGGGGTCTGGGGCCAACGTCCTGACTTTC; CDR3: CASSSRGSGANVLTF
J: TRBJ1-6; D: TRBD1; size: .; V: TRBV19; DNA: TGTGCCAGTAGGGAACGACAGGGCAAATATAATTCACCCCTCCACTTT; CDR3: CASRERQGKYNSPLHF
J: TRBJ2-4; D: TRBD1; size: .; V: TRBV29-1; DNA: TGCAGCGTTGCCCTAGGGACAGGGACCCTAAACATTCAGTACTTC; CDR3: CSVALGTGTLNIQYF
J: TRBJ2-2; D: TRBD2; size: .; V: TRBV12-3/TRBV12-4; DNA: TGTGCCAGCAGTTTAGGGGGGGGGCTGTTTTTT; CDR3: CASSLGGGLFF
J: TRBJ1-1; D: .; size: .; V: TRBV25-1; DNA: TGTGCCAGCAGTGATTACGGGGAAGAAGCTTTCTTT; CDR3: CASSDYGEEAFF
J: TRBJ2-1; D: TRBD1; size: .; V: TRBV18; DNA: TGTGCCAGCTCAGCCAGGGGGCGCTTCTACAATGAGCAGTTCTTC; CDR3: CASSARGRFYNEQFF
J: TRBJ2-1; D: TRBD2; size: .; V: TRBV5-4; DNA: TGTGCCAGCAGCTTAGCGGGGTTCGAGGGGAATGAGCAGTTCTTC; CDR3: CASSLAGFEGNEQFF
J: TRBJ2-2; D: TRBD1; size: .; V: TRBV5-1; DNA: TGCGCCAGCAGCAGCACCCGGGACAGGGGGACCGGGGAGCTGTTTTTT; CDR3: CASSSTRDRGTGELFF
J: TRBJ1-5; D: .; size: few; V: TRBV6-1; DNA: TGTGCCAGCAGTGAAGGGGCAGGCAATCAGCCCCAGCATTTT; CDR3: CASSEGAGNQPQHF
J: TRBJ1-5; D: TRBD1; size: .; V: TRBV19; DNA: TGTGCCAGTATCAGGACAGGGGTGGCCAATCAGCCCCAGCATTTT; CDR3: CASIRTGVANQPQHF
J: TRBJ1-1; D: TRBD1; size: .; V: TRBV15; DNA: TGTGCCACGAACAGGGGGGACACTGAAGCTTTCTTT; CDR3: CATNRGDTEAFF
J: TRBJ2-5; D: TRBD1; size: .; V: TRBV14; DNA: TGTGCCAGCAGCCAGAACAGGGGTCAAGAGACCCAGTACTTC; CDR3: CASSQNRGQETQYF
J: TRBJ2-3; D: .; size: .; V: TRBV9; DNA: TGTGCCAGCAGCGTAGGGAGTAGCGGAGATACGCAGTATTTT; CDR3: CASSVGSSGDTQYF
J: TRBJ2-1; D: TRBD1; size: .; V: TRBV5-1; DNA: TGCGCCAGCAGCTTTACGACAGGGCTGACCTACAATGAGCAGTTCTTC; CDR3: CASSFTTGLTYNEQFF
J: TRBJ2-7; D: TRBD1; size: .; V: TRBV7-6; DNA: TGTGCCAGCAGCTTAGGGGCGGACAGGGCCGAGCAGTACTTC; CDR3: CASSLGADRAEQYF
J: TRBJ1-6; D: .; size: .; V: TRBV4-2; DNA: TGTGCCAGCAGCCAAGCCTCAACGAAGAGCTCCTATAATTCACCCCTCCACTTT; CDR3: CASSQASTKSSYNSPLHF
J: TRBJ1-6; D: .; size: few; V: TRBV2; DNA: TGTGCCAGCAGTGAAGCGGGGCAGGATAATTCACCCCTCCACTTT; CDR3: CASSEAGQDNSPLHF
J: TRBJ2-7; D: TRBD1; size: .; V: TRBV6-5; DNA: TGTGCCAGCAGTTTAACCTTGGGACAGTACTACGAGCAGTACTTC; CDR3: CASSLTLGQYYEQYF
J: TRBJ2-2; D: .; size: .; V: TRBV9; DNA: TGTGCCAGCAGCCGGGACACCCCGCCAAGCGGGGAGCTGTTTTTT; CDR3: CASSRDTPPSGELFF
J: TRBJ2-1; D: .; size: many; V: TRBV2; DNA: TGTGCCAGCAGTGAATCTCAGGCTCAGCGGCCTACGCAGTTCTTC; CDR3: CASSESQAQRPTQFF
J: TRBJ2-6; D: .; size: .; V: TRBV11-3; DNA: TGTGCCAGCAGCTTAGGAGGCGCTGGGGCCAACGTCCTGACTTTC; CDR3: CASSLGGAGANVLTF
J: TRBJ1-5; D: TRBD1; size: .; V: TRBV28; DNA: TGTGCCAGCAGAGCTCTGGGACAGGGTAACGGGATGCCCCAGCATTTT; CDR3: CASRALGQGNGMPQHF
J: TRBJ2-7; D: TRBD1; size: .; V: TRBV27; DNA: TGTGCCAGCAGAGGGGGACAGACCGTTGAGCAGTACTTC; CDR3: CASRGGQTVEQYF
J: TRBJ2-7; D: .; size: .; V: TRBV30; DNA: TGTGCCTGGAGTCCCCTAGGAACAGGCCCAACTGCCTACGAGCAGTACTTC; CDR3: CAWSPLGTGPTAYEQYF
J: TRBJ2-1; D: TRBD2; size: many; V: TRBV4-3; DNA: TGCGCCAGCAGCCAAGATCTGGGACTAGCGGCGGGGGTGAGTGAGCAGTTCTTC; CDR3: CASSQDLGLAAGVSEQFF
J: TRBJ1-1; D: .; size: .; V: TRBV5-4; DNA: TGTGCCAGCAGCTTACGGACTCACACTGAAGCTTTCTTT; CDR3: CASSLRTHTEAFF
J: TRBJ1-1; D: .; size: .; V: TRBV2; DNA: TGTGCCAGCAAGTTGGGCCTGGGAGATTCTGAAGCTTTCTTT; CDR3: CASKLGLGDSEAFF
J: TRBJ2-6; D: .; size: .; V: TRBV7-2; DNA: TGTGCCAGCAGCTTACTATCCTCCGGGAAAAACGTCCTGACTTTC; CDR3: CASSLLSSGKNVLTF
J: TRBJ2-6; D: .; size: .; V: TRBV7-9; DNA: TGTGCCAGCAGGACAGGCTCTGGGGCCAACGTCCTGACTTTC; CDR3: CASRTGSGANVLTF
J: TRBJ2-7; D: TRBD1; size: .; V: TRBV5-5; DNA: TGTGCCAGCAGCAGAAGACAGGGCGGAGAAGTCTACGAGCAGTACTTC; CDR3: CASSRRQGGEVYEQYF
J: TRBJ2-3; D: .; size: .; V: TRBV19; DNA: TGTGCCAGTAGCGGGAACACAGATACGCAGTATTTT; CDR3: CASSGNTDTQYF
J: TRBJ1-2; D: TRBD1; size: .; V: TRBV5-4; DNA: TGTGCCAGCAGCTATTCTCAGGGGGCAAGTGGCTACACCTTC; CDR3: CASSYSQGASGYTF
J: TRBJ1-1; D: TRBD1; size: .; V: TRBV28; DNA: TGTGCCAGCAGTTTATGGGACAGGGTCTCGACTGAAGCTTTCTTT; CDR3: CASSLWDRVSTEAFF
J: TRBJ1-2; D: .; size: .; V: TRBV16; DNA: TGTGCCAGCAGCCACGGGGTTGAGGGCTATGGCTACACCTTC; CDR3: CASSHGVEGYGYTF
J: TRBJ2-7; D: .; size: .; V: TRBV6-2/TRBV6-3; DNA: TGTGCCAGCAGTCCGCGCTTCCCCGTTATTGCCTCCTACGAGCAGTACTTC; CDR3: CASSPRFPVIASYEQYF
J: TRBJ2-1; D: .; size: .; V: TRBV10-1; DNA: TGCGCCAGCAGTGCCGTACAGGGTGGAGGCAGCTCCTACAATGAGCAGTTCTTC; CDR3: CASSAVQGGGSSYNEQFF
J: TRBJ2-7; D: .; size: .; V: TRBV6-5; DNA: TGTGCCAGCAGTAAGAGGGAGGCGTCTTCCTACGAGCAGTACTTC; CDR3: CASSKREASSYEQYF
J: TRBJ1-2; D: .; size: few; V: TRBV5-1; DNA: TGCGCCAGCAGCTTGGGGAACGGGCCCGGCGGGGGCTACACCTTC; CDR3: CASSLGNGPGGGYTF
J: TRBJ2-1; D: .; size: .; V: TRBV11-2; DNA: TGTGCCAGCAGCTTAGGGCCCACAAATGAGCAGTTCTTC; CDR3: CASSLGPTNEQFF